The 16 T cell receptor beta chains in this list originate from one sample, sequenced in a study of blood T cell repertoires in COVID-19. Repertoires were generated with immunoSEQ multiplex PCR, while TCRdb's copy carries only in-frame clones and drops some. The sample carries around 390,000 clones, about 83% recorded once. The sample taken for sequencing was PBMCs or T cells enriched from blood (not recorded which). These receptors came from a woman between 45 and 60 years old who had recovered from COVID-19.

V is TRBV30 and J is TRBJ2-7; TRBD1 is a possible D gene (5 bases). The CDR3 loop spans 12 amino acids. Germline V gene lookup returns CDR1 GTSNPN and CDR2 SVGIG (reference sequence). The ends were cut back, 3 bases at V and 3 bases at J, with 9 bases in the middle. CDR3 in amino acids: CAWSDQGYEQYF. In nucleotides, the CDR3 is TGTGCCTGGAGCGATCAGGGCTACGAGCAGTACTTC.

CDR3 amino acids: CASSPSAGDTIYF. The CDR3 bases are TGCGCCAGCAGCCCCTCGGCGGGGGACACCATATATTTT. The chain is built from TRBV4-3 and TRBJ1-3; tentatively, D is TRBD1 (5 bases). This CDR3 region has 13 residues. V was clipped by 4 bases and J by 8 bases, with 12 bases between them. Germline CDR1 reads LGHNA; CDR2 reads YSLEER.

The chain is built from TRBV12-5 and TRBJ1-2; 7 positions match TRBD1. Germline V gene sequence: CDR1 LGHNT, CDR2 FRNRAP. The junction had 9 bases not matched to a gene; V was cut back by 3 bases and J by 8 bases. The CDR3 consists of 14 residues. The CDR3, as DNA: TGTGCTAGTGGTTTCGGACAGGCGCCTCAAGGCTACACCTTC. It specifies CASGFGQAPQGYTF.

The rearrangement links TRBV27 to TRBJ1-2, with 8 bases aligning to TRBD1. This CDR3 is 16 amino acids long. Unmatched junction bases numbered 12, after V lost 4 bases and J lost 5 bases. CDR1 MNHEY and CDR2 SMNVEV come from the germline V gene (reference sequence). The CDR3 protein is CASSSSSGYRGYGYTF. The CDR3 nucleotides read TGTGCCAGCAGTTCCTCCTCCGGTTACAGGGGGTATGGCTACACCTTC.

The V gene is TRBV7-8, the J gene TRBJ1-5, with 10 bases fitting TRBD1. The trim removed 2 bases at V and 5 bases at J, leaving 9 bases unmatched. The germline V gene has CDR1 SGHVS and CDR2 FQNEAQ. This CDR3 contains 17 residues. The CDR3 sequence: CASSLHGQGGDHQPQHF. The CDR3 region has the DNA TGTGCCAGCAGCTTACACGGACAGGGGGGGGACCATCAGCCCCAGCATTTT. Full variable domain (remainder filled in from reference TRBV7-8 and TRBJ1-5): GAGVSQSPRYKVAKRGQDVALRCDPISGHVSLFWYQQALGQGPEFLTYFQNEAQLDKSGLPSDRFFAERPEGSVSTLKIQRTQQEDSAVYLCASSLHGQGGDHQPQHFGDGTRLSIL.

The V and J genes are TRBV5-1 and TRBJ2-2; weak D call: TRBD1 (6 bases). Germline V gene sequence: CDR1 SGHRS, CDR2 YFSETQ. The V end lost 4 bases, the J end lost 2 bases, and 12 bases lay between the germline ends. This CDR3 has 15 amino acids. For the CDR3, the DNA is TGCGCCAGCAGCACGGGGACAACTAACACCGGGGAGCTGTTTTTT. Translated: CASSTGTTNTGELFF.

CDR3 sequence: CASSQDAGGYEQYF. CDR3 DNA: TGTGCCAGCAGCCAAGATGCAGGGGGCTACGAGCAGTACTTC. This chain uses TRBV4-2 with TRBJ2-7; TRBD1 matches 7 bases. The J segment lost 3 bases and the V segment lost 0 bases, leaving 2 bases of the junction unmatched. Germline values: CDR1 LGHNA, CDR2 YNFKEQ. CDR3 length: 14 amino acids.

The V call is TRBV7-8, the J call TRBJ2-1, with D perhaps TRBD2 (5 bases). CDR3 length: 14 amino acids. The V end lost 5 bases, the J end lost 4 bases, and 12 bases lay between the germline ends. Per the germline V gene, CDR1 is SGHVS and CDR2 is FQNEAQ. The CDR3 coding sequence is TGTGCCAGCAGCCTGCGGACTTTTTACAATGAGCAGTTCTTC. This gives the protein CASSLRTFYNEQFF.

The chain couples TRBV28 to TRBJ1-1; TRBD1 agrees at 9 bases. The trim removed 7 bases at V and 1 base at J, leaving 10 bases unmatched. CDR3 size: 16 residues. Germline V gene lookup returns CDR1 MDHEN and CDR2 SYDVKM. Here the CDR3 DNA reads TGTGCCAGCACAACAGCGGGGGACAGGGAGAACACTGAAGCTTTCTTT. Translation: CASTTAGDRENTEAFF.

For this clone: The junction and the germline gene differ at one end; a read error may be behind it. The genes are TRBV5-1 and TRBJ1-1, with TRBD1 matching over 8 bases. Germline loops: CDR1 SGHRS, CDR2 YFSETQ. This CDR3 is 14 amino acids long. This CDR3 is CASNLVGQGAEAFF. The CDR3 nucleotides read TGCGCCAGCAACTTGGTAGGACAGGGAGCTGAAGCTTTCTTT.

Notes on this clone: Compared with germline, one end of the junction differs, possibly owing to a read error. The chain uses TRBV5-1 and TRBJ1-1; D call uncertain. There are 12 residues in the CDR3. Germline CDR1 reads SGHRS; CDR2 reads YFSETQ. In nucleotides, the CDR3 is TGCGCCAGCAGATTGGGAGAAGTTGAAGCTTTCTTT. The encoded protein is CASRLGEVEAFF.

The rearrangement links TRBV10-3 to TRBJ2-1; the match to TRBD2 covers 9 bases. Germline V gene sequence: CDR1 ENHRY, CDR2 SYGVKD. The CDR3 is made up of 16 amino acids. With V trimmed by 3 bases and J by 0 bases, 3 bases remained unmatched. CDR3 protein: CAISDLAGSSYNEQFF. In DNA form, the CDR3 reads TGTGCCATCAGTGATCTAGCGGGGAGCTCCTACAATGAGCAGTTCTTC.

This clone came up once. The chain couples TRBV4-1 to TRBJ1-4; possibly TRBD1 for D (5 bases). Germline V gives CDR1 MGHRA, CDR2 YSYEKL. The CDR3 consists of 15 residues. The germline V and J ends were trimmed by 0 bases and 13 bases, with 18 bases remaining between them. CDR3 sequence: CASSQDGTGGDRLFF. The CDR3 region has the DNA TGCGCCAGCAGCCAAGACGGGACCGGGGGGGATCGACTGTTTTTT.

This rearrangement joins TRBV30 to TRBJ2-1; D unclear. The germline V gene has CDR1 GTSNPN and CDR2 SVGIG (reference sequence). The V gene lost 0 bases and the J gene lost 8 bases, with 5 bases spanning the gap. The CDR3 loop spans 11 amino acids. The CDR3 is CAWSVGYEQFF. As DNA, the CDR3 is TGTGCCTGGAGTGTCGGGTATGAGCAGTTCTTC. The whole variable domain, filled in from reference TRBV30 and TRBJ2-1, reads SQTIHQWPATLVQPVGSPLSLECTVEGTSNPNLYWYRQAAGRGLQLLFYSVGIGQISSEVPQNLSASRPQDRQFILSSKKLLLSDSGFYLCAWSVGYEQFFGPGTRLTVL.

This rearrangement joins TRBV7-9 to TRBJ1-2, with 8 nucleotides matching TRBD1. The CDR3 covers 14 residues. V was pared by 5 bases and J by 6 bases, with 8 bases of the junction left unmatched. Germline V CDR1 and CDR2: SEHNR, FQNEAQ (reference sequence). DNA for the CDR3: TGTGCCAGCAGCCCAGGACAGGGAACGGATGGCTACACCTTC. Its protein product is CASSPGQGTDGYTF.

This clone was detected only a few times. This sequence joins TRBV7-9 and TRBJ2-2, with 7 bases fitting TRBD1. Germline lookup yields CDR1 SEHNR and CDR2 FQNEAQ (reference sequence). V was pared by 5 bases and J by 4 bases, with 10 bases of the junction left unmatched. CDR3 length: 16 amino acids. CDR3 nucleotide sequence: TGTGCCAGCAGCCACCATTGGGACAGAACCACCGGGGAGCTGTTTTTT. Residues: CASSHHWDRTTGELFF.